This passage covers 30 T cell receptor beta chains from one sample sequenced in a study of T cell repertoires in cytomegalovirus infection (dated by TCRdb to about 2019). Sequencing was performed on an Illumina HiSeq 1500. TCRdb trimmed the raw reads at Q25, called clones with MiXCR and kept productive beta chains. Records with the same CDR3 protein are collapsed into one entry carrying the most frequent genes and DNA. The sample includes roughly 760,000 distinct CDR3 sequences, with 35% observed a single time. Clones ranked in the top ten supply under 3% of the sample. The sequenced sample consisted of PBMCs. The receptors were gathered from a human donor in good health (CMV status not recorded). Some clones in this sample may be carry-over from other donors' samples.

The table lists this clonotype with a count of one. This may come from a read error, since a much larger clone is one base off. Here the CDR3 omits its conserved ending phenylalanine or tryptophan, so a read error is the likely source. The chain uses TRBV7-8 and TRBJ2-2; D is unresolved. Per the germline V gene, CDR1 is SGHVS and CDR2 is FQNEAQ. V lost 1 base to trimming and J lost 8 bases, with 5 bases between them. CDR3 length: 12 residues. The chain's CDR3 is CASSLDRGELFL. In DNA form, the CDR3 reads TGTGCCAGCAGCTTAGACCGGGGGGAGCTGTTTCTT.

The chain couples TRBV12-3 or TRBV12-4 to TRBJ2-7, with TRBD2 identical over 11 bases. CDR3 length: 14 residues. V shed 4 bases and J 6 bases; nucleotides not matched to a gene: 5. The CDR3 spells CASSSSGLAAEQYF. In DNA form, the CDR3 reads TGTGCCAGCAGTTCATCGGGACTAGCGGCCGAGCAGTACTTC.

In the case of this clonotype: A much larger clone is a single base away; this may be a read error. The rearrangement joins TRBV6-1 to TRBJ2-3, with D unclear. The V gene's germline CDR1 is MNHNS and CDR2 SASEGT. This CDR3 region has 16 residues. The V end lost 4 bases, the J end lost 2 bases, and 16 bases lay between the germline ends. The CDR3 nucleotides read TGTGCCAGCAGTGGGTCGTCGGGTAGGGTCACAGATACGCAGTATTTT. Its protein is CASSGSSGRVTDTQYF.

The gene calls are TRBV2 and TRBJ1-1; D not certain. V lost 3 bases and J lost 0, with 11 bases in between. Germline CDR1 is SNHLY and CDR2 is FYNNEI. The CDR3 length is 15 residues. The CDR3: CASSDPRGMNTEAFF. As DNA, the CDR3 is TGTGCCAGCAGTGACCCCCGCGGGATGAACACTGAAGCTTTCTTT.

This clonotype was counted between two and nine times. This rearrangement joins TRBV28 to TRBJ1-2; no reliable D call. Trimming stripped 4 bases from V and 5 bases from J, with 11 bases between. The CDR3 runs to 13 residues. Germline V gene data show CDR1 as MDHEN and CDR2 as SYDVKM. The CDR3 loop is CASSYGEIYGYTF. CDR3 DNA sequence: TGTGCCAGCAGTTACGGGGAGATATATGGCTACACCTTC.

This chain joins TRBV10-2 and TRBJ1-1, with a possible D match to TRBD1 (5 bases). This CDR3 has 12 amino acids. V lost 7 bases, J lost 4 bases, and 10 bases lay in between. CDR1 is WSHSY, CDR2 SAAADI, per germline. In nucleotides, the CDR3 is TGCGCCAGCAAGGGCGGGGGCACTGAAGCTTTCTTT. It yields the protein CASKGGGTEAFF.

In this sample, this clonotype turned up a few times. This CDR3 is CASTVADTQYF. As DNA, the CDR3 is TGTGCCAGCACAGTTGCCGATACGCAGTATTTT. The chain combines TRBV6-1 with TRBJ2-3; D gene unclear. Germline CDR1 is MNHNS and CDR2 is SASEGT. V lost 7 bases and J lost 6, with 8 bases in between. This CDR3 spans 11 amino acids.

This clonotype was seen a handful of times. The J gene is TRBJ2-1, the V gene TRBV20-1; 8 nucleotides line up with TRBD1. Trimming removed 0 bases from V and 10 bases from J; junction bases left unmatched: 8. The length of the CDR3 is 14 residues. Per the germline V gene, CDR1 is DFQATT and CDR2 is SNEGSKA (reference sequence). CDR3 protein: CSARDQGAWGEQFF. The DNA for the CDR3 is TGCAGTGCTAGAGATCAGGGGGCATGGGGGGAGCAGTTCTTC.

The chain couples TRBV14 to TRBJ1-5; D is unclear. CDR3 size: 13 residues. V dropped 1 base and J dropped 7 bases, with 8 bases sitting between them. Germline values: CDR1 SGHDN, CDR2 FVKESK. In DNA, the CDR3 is TGTGCCAGCAGCCAAGTACAAGGCCAGCCCCAGCATTTT. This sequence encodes CASSQVQGQPQHF. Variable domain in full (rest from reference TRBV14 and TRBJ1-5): EAGVTQFPSHSVIEKGQTVTLRCDPISGHDNLYWYRRVMGKEIKFLLHFVKESKQDESGMPNNRFLAERTGGTYSTLKVQPAELEDSGVYFCASSQVQGQPQHFGDGTRLSIL.

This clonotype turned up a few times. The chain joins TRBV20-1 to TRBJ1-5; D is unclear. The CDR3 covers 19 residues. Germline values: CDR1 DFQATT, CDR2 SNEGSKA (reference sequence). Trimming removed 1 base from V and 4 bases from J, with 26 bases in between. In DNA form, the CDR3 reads TGCAGTGCTAGAGCTTCTGCAACTCCAGAGACATGGTGGAATCAGCCCCAGCATTTT. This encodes CSARASATPETWWNQPQHF.

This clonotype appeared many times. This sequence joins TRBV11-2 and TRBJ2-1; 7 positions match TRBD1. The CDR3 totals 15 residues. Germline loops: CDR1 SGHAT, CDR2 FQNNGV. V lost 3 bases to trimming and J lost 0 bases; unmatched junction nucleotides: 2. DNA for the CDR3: TGTGCCAGCAGCTTGGACAGGAGCTCCTACAATGAGCAGTTCTTC. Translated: CASSLDRSSYNEQFF.

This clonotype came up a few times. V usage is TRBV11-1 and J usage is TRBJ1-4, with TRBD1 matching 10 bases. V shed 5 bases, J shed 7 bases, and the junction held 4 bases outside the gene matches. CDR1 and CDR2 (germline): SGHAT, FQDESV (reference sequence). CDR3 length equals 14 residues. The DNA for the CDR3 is TGTGCCAGCAGCGCCGGGACAGGGGCTGAAAAACTGTTTTTT. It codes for CASSAGTGAEKLFF.

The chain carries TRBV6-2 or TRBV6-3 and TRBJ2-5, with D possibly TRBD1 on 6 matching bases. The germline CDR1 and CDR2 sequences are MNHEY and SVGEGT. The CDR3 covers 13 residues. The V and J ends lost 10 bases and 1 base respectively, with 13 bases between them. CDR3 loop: CATSPTGQETQYF. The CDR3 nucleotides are TGTGCCACCAGCCCGACAGGCCAAGAGACCCAGTACTTC.

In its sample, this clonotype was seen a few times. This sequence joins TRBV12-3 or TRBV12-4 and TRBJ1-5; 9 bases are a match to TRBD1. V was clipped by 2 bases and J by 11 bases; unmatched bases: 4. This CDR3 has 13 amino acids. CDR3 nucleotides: TGTGCCAGCAGTTTATTAGGACAGGGGTCCCAGCATTTT. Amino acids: CASSLLGQGSQHF.

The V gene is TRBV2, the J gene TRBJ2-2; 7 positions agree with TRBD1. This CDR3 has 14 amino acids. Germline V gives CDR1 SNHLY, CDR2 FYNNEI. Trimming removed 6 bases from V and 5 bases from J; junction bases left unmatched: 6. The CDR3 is CASRLLQGTGELFF. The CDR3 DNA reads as TGTGCCAGCAGACTACTACAGGGGACCGGGGAGCTGTTTTTT.

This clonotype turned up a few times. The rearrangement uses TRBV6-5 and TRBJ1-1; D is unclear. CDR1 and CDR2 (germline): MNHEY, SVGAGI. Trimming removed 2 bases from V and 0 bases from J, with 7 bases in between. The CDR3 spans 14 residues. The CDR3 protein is CASSYGPVNTEAFF. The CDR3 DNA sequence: TGTGCCAGCAGTTACGGGCCCGTGAACACTGAAGCTTTCTTT.

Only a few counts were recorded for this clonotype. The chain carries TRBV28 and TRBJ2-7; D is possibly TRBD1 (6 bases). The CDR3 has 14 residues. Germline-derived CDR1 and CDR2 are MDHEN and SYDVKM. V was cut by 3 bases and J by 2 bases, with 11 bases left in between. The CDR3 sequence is CASSLTGPTYEQYF. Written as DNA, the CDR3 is TGTGCCAGCAGTTTGACAGGTCCCACCTACGAGCAGTACTTC.

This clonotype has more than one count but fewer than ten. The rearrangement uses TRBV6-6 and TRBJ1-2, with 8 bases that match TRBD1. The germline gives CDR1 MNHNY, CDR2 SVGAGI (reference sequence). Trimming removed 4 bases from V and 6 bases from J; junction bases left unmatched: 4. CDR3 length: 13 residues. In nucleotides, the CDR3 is TGTGCCAGCAGTTCCGACAGGGGTGATGGCTACACCTTC. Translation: CASSSDRGDGYTF.

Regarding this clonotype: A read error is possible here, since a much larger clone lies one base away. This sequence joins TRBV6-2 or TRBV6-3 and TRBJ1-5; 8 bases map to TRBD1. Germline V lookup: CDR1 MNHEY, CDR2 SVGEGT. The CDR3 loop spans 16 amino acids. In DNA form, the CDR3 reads TGTGCCAGCACCGAGTACAGGGGGACTAGCAATCAGACCCAGCATTTT. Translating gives CASTEYRGTSNQTQHF.

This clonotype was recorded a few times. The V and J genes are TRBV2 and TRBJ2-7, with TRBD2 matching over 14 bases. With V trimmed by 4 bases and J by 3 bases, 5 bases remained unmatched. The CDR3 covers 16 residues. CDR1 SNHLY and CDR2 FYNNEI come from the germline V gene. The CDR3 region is CASSVPGTSGSYEQYF. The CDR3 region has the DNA TGTGCCAGCAGTGTTCCCGGGACTAGCGGGAGCTACGAGCAGTACTTC.

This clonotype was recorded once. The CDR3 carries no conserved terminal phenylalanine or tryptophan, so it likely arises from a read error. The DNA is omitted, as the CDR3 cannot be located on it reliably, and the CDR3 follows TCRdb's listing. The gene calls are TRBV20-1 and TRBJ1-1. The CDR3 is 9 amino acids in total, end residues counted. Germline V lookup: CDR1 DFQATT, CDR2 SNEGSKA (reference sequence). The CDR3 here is CSARKGSGI.

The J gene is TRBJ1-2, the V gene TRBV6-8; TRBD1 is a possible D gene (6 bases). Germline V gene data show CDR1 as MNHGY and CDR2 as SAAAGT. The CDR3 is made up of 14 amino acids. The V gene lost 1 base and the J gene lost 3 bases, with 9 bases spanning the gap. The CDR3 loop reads CASSYLDRHYGYTF. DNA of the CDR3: TGTGCCAGCAGTTACTTAGACAGGCACTATGGCTACACCTTC.

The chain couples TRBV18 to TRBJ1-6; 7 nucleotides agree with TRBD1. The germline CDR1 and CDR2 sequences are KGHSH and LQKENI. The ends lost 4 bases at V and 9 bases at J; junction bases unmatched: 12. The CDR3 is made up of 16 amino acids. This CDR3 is CASSRDLQGSVSPLHF. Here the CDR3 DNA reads TGTGCCAGCTCACGGGACCTACAGGGGTCTGTTTCACCCCTCCACTTT.

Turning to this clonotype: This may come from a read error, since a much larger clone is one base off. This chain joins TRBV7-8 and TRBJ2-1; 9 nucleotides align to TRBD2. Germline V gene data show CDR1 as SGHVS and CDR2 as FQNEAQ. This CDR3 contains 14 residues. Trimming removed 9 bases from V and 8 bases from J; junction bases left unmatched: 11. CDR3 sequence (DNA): TGTGCCAGAAGCGGGGGGCGGGAGTTGCATGAGCAGTTCTTC. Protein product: CARSGGRELHEQFF.

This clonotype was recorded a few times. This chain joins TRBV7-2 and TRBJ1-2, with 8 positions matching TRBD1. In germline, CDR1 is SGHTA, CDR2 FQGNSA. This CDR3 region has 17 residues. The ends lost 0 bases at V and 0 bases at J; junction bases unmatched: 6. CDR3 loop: CASSLAGTGPPNYGYTF. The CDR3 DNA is TGTGCCAGCAGCTTAGCCGGGACAGGACCACCTAACTATGGCTACACCTTC.

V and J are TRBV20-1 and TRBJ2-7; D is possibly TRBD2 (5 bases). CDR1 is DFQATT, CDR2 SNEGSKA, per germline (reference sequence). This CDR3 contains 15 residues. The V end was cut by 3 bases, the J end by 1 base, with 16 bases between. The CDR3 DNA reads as TGCAGTGCTAGTCGGGCCGGGATGGTTTCCTACGAGCAGTACTTC. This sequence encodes CSASRAGMVSYEQYF.

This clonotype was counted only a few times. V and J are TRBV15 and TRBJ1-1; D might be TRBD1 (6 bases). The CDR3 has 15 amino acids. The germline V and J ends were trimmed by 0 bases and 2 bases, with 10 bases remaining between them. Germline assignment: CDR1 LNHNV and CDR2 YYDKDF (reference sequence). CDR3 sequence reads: CATSREARGNTEAFF. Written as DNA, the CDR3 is TGTGCCACCAGCAGAGAGGCCAGGGGAAACACTGAAGCTTTCTTT.

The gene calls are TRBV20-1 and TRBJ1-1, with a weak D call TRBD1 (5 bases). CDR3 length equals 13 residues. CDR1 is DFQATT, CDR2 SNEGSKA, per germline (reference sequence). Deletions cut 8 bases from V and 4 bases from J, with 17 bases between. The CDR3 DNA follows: TGCAGTCCCACCACATCCGGGGGCACTGAAGCTTTCTTT. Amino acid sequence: CSPTTSGGTEAFF.

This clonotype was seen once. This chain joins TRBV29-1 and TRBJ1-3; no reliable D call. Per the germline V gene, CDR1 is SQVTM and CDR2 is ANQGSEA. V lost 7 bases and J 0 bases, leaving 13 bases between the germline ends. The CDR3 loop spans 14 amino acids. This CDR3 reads CSAQRWISGNTIYF. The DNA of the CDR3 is TGCAGCGCACAGCGGTGGATCTCTGGAAACACCATATATTTT.

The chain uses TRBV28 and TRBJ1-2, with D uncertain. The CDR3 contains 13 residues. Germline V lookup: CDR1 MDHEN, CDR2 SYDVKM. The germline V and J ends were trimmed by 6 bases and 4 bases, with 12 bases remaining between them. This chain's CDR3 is CASSPPPGYGYTF. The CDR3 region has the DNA TGTGCCAGCAGCCCCCCCCCGGGCTATGGCTACACCTTC.